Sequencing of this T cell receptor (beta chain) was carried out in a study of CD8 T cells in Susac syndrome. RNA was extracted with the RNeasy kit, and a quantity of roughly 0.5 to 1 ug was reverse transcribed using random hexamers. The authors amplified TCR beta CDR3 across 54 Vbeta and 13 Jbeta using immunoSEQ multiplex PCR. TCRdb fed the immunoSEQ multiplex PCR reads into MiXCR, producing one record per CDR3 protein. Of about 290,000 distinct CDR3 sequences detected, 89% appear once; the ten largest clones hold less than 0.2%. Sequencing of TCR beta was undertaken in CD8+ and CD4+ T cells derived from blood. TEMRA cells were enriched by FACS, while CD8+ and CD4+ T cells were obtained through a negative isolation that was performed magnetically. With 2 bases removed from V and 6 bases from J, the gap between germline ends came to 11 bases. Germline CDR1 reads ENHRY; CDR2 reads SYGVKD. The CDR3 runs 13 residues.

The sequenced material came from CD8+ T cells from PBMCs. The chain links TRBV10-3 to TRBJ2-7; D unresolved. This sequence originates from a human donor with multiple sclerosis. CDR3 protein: CAISETGQGEQYF. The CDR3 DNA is TGTGCCATCAGTGAGACGGGTCAAGGCGAGCAGTACTTC.